These 32 T cell receptor beta chains share one sample of origin, sequenced in a study of CD8+CD57+ T cells in acquired aplastic anemia. Using genomic DNA as the template, TCR beta VDJ and CDR3 profiling was carried out. TCRdb re-called the reads with MiXCR, one entry per CDR3 protein. The sample shows about 470,000 distinct CDR3 sequences, around 33% of them seen only once. Patients picked for sequencing had shown CD8+CD57+ cell expansion detected by flow cytometry. Sequencing was done on a sample of sorted CD4+, CD8+, or CD8+CD57+ T cells (not recorded which) from PBMCs. The receptors derive from a human donor with aplastic anemia.

This clonotype was seen at least ten times. The chain joins TRBV19 to TRBJ2-1; a weak D match, TRBD2 (6 bases). The CDR3 contains 14 residues. V lost 7 bases, J lost 6 bases, and 16 bases lay in between. Germline V gene lookup returns CDR1 LNHDA and CDR2 SQIVND (reference sequence). The CDR3 region has the DNA TGTGCCAGTATCCATGGTAGCGGATCCAATGAGCAGTTCTTC. It yields the protein CASIHGSGSNEQFF.

This clonotype was observed many times. The chain uses TRBV25-1 and TRBJ1-2, with 9 bases lining up with TRBD1. The germline gives CDR1 MGHDK, CDR2 SYGVNS. The trim removed 0 bases at V and 4 bases at J, leaving 6 bases unmatched. The CDR3 extends over 16 amino acids. The CDR3 is CASSEYTGQGGYGYTF. The DNA for the CDR3 is TGTGCCAGCAGTGAATACACGGGACAGGGAGGCTATGGCTACACCTTC.

The chain is built from TRBV30 and TRBJ1-5; tentatively, D is TRBD1 (6 bases). The ends were cut back, 2 bases at V and 6 bases at J, with 20 bases in the middle. The CDR3 runs 16 residues. Per the germline V gene, CDR1 is GTSNPN and CDR2 is SVGIG (reference sequence). CDR3 nucleotide sequence: TGTGCCTGGAGTCCGTTAAATCAGGGGCGTAGTCAGCCCCAGCATTTT. Translation gives CAWSPLNQGRSQPQHF.

The J gene is TRBJ1-1, the V gene TRBV15; no clear D gene. This CDR3 has 12 amino acids. Germline lookup yields CDR1 LNHNV and CDR2 YYDKDF (reference sequence). Between the trimmed V and J ends, which lost 8 bases and 5 bases, there was a span of 12 bases. CDR3 amino acids: CATSSGRTEAFF. The CDR3 nucleotides are TGTGCCACCTCATCGGGGAGGACTGAAGCTTTCTTT. Using reference TRBV15 and TRBJ1-1 for the parts outside the CDR3, the full variable domain is DAMVIQNPRYQVTQFGKPVTLSCSQTLNHNVMYWYQQKSSQAPKLLFHYYDKDFNNEADTPDNFQSRRPNTSFCFLDIRSPGLGDTAMYLCATSSGRTEAFFGQGTRLTVV.

CDR3 region: CSARKLAIQETQYF. The CDR3 nucleotides are TGCAGTGCTAGAAAACTAGCGATCCAAGAGACCCAGTACTTC. The rearrangement links TRBV20-1 to TRBJ2-5; 7 nucleotides align to TRBD2. Trimming cost V 2 bases and J 1 base; bases outside gene matches: 4. This CDR3 is 14 amino acids long. The germline CDR1 and CDR2 sequences are DFQATT and SNEGSKA (reference sequence).

This chain uses TRBV20-1 with TRBJ1-6; perhaps TRBD1 as D (6 bases). Germline V gene data show CDR1 as DFQATT and CDR2 as SNEGSKA (reference sequence). The CDR3 totals 18 residues. Trimming left V 6 bases short and J 10 bases short, with 31 bases between. This CDR3 is CSAPPPVRGRGYESPLHF. Written as DNA, the CDR3 is TGCAGTGCCCCGCCACCAGTCAGGGGCAGGGGATATGAATCACCCCTCCACTTT.

This clonotype was detected many times. The chain recombines TRBV5-1 with TRBJ1-6; D call uncertain. Germline V gene sequence: CDR1 SGHRS, CDR2 YFSETQ. V was pared by 6 bases and J by 9 bases, with 13 bases between. The CDR3 covers 13 residues. The CDR3 DNA reads TGCGCCAGCAACGAGGGTGCTGGTTCACCCCTCCACTTT. Translation: CASNEGAGSPLHF.

This clonotype came up many times. This chain links TRBV24-1 with TRBJ2-1, with TRBD2 matching 7 bases. The junction had 14 bases not matched to a gene; V was cut back by 6 bases and J by 10 bases. CDR3 length: 15 residues. Germline V lookup: CDR1 KGHDR, CDR2 SFDVKD. CDR3 nucleotide sequence: TGTGCCACCAGTAGGGCTAGCGATGAGGGAGGGGAGCAGTTCTTC. Encoded protein: CATSRASDEGGEQFF.

In its sample, this clonotype was seen many times. The chain couples TRBV6-1 to TRBJ2-7; D is perhaps TRBD1 (6 bases). The CDR3 covers 14 residues. Germline values: CDR1 MNHNS, CDR2 SASEGT. Trimming took 6 bases from V and 6 from J, leaving 18 bases between them. CDR3 sequence reads: CASSGNRERGEQYF. The CDR3 DNA reads as TGTGCCAGCAGCGGTAACAGGGAGAGGGGCGAGCAGTACTTC.

This clonotype came up many times. The chain links TRBV5-1 to TRBJ1-1, with TRBD1 matching over 9 bases. Germline assignment: CDR1 SGHRS and CDR2 YFSETQ. This CDR3 contains 14 residues. V lost 3 bases and J lost 2; bases outside the gene matches: 2. CDR3 sequence reads: CASSSDRGNTEAFF. The CDR3 region has the DNA TGCGCCAGCAGCTCGGACAGGGGCAACACTGAAGCTTTCTTT.

This chain links TRBV5-4 with TRBJ2-5, with TRBD1 matching 7 bases. Unmatched junction bases numbered 12, after V lost 3 bases and J lost 4 bases. Germline-derived CDR1 and CDR2 are SGHNT and YYREEE (reference sequence). CDR3 size: 16 residues. The CDR3 DNA sequence: TGTGCCAGCAGCTCCGCTCGACAGGGTTTAAGAGAGACCCAGTACTTC. This gives the protein CASSSARQGLRETQYF.

This clonotype was seen repeatedly, ten times or more. This chain uses TRBV29-1 with TRBJ2-5; 7 bases map to TRBD1. The trim removed 2 bases at V and 2 bases at J, leaving 8 bases unmatched. CDR3 size: 15 residues. Germline CDR1 SQVTM, CDR2 ANQGSEA. CDR3 in amino acids: CSVENRGADQETQYF. The CDR3 DNA reads TGCAGCGTTGAAAACAGGGGAGCGGATCAAGAGACCCAGTACTTC.

The chain carries TRBV30 and TRBJ1-2; 8 nucleotides agree with TRBD1. The germline CDR1 and CDR2 sequences are GTSNPN and SVGIG (reference sequence). The V gene end was trimmed by 0 bases and the J gene end by 13 bases; junction bases not matched to a gene: 13. This CDR3 region has 14 residues. The CDR3 spells CAWSVQFSGGASTF. The CDR3 bases are TGTGCCTGGAGTGTACAATTTTCAGGGGGCGCGTCCACCTTC.

At least ten counts were recorded for this clonotype. This rearrangement joins TRBV10-3 to TRBJ2-3; 12 bases are shared with TRBD2. Trimming at V came to 3 bases and at J to 3 bases, leaving 7 bases not matched to a gene. The CDR3 totals 17 residues. Germline CDR1 reads ENHRY; CDR2 reads SYGVKD. The CDR3 nucleotides read TGTGCCATCAGTGATACTAGCGGGGGGCACTCGACAGATACGCAGTATTTT. It is translated as CAISDTSGGHSTDTQYF.

This clonotype was found many times. This chain links TRBV6-1 with TRBJ2-7, with 7 positions matching TRBD1. Germline lookup yields CDR1 MNHNS and CDR2 SASEGT. The CDR3 has 13 amino acids. The V gene end was trimmed by 8 bases and the J gene end by 2 bases; junction bases not matched to a gene: 6. The CDR3 DNA sequence: TGTGCCAGCGGGCAGGGACAGCCCTACGAGCAGTACTTC. Protein sequence: CASGQGQPYEQYF.

Comment on this clonotype: Sequence at one end of the junction differs from germline and may be a read error. The chain is built from TRBV29-1 and TRBJ2-3, with TRBD1 identical over 8 bases. The CDR3 runs 12 residues. Germline CDR1 and CDR2: SQVTM and ANQGSEA. The DNA for the CDR3 is TGCAGCGTCGAACTTGGGATGACAGGGGAGAATTTT. It specifies CSVELGMTGENF.

Comments on this clonotype: Being one base from a much bigger clone, this may be a read error. The chain combines TRBV11-1 with TRBJ1-3; D unclear. The CDR3 sequence is 16 residues long. V lost 0 bases and J lost 8, with 17 bases in between. The germline V gene has CDR1 SGHAT and CDR2 FQDESV (reference sequence). The CDR3 bases are TGTGCCAGCAGCTTAGCGGGTGGCCTGGGAGGAGACACCATATATTTT. Translating it yields CASSLAGGLGGDTIYF.

In this sample, this clonotype turned up a few times. This chain uses TRBV7-6 with TRBJ2-3, with 10 bases aligning to TRBD1. Unmatched junction bases numbered 12, after V lost 5 bases and J lost 7 bases. Germline lookup yields CDR1 SGHVS and CDR2 FNYEAQ. CDR3 length: 16 amino acids. CDR3 sequence: CASSLLGDRGSNTQYF. CDR3 coding DNA: TGTGCCAGCAGCCTACTTGGGGACAGGGGTTCAAATACGCAGTATTTT.

This clonotype occurred many times. The CDR3 region has the DNA TGTGCCAGCAGCCCCCACCGGCAGGGTAACACTGAAGCTTTCTTT. Its translation is CASSPHRQGNTEAFF. The genes are TRBV9 and TRBJ1-1; tentative D call: TRBD1 (5 bases). Deletions cut 4 bases from V and 2 bases from J, with 15 bases between. Per the germline V gene, CDR1 is SGDLS and CDR2 is YYNGEE. This CDR3 has 15 amino acids.

V is TRBV5-1 and J is TRBJ1-2, with D maybe TRBD1 (5 bases). The length of the CDR3 is 14 residues. Germline loops: CDR1 SGHRS, CDR2 YFSETQ. Trimming took 4 bases from V and 4 from J, leaving 14 bases between them. This chain's CDR3 is CASSQEGRSYGYTF. CDR3 DNA sequence: TGCGCCAGCAGCCAGGAGGGGAGGAGCTATGGCTACACCTTC.

This clonotype was seen many times. V usage is TRBV20-1 and J usage is TRBJ1-3; no definite D call. The CDR3 totals 14 residues. The V end lost 3 bases, the J end lost 0 bases, and 9 bases lay between the germline ends. Germline assignment: CDR1 DFQATT and CDR2 SNEGSKA (reference sequence). CDR3 coding DNA: TGCAGTGCTAGGTACGGGAACTCTGGAAACACCATATATTTT. Its translation is CSARYGNSGNTIYF.

There are a few counts of this clonotype. The V and J genes are TRBV11-2 and TRBJ2-2; 7 nucleotides agree with TRBD2. The CDR3 is made up of 16 amino acids. CDR1 is SGHAT and CDR2 is FQNNGV in the germline V gene. V gave up 4 bases and J gave up 7 bases; unmatched junction bases: 12. In DNA form, the CDR3 reads TGTGCCAGCAGCTCCAGGCCGCTAGCGGCGAACGGGGAGCTGTTTTTT. It yields the protein CASSSRPLAANGELFF.

The sample holds a few counts of this clonotype. A read error may produce the germline difference seen at one junction end. The rearrangement joins TRBV10-2 to TRBJ2-7, with TRBD1 matching 12 bases. From germline, CDR1 is WSHSY and CDR2 SAAADI. The CDR3 has 16 amino acids. CDR3 protein: CASSYRAGTGGVEQYF. The CDR3 nucleotides read TGTGCCAGCAGTTACAGGGCCGGGACAGGGGGCGTTGAGCAGTACTTC.

This clonotype was recorded a few times. The gene calls are TRBV2 and TRBJ2-7; TRBD2 matches 9 bases. The junction had 3 bases not matched to a gene; V was cut back by 7 bases and J by 2 bases. Germline V gene sequence: CDR1 SNHLY, CDR2 FYNNEI. The CDR3 is 13 residues long. The CDR3 DNA reads TGTGCCAGCATTAGGACTAGCGCCTACGAGCAGTACTTC. Its translation: CASIRTSAYEQYF.

The table lists this clonotype with many counts. The chain couples TRBV20-1 to TRBJ1-6; D might be TRBD1 (6 bases). V was clipped by 6 bases and J by 13 bases, with 16 bases between them. Germline V gives CDR1 DFQATT, CDR2 SNEGSKA (reference sequence). The CDR3 totals 12 residues. The CDR3 here is CSARTAGRPLHF. The CDR3 DNA follows: TGCAGTGCCAGGACAGCGGGCAGGCCCCTCCACTTT.

The V call is TRBV9, the J call TRBJ1-6; D not resolved. The CDR3 runs 16 residues. Per germline, CDR1 SGDLS and CDR2 YYNGEE. V dropped 5 bases and J dropped 0 bases, with 12 bases sitting between them. CDR3 in DNA: TGTGCCAGCAGTCAAGCGACAAGCTCCTATAATTCACCCCTCCACTTT. It yields the protein CASSQATSSYNSPLHF. The whole variable domain, filled in from reference TRBV9 and TRBJ1-6, reads DSGVTQTPKHLITATGQRVTLRCSPRSGDLSVYWYQQSLDQGLQFLIQYYNGEERAKGNILERFSAQQFPDLHSELNLSSLELGDSALYFCASSQATSSYNSPLHFGNGTRLTVT.

CDR3 nucleotide sequence: TGTGCCAGCTCACCATCGGTTAACGAGCAGTACTTC. Its translation: CASSPSVNEQYF. The chain recombines TRBV18 with TRBJ2-7; D ambiguous. From germline, CDR1 is KGHSH and CDR2 LQKENI. V was clipped by 2 bases and J by 5 bases, with 7 bases between them. The CDR3 runs to 12 residues. Drawing the rest from reference TRBV18 and TRBJ2-7, the complete variable domain is NAGVMQNPRHLVRRRGQEARLRCSPMKGHSHVYWYRQLPEEGLKFMVYLQKENIIDESGMPKERFSAEFPKEGPSILRIQQVVRGDSAAYFCASSPSVNEQYFGPGTRLTVT.

The sample holds a few counts of this clonotype. CDR3 protein: CSARDSSFSGNTIYF. DNA for the CDR3: TGCAGTGCTAGAGATAGTTCGTTCTCTGGAAACACCATATATTTT. The rearrangement links TRBV20-1 to TRBJ1-3; D gene ambiguous. The CDR3 sequence is 15 residues long. The V end was cut by 0 bases, the J end by 0 bases, with 9 bases between. Germline V gene lookup returns CDR1 DFQATT and CDR2 SNEGSKA (reference sequence).

The sample holds many counts of this clonotype. The CDR3 is CAISESGQLYNEQFF. Here the CDR3 DNA reads TGTGCCATCAGTGAGTCTGGACAGCTTTACAATGAGCAGTTCTTC. J is TRBJ2-1 and V is TRBV10-3; D possibly corresponds to TRBD1 (6 bases). Per germline, CDR1 ENHRY and CDR2 SYGVKD. The germline V and J ends were trimmed by 0 bases and 4 bases, with 10 bases remaining between them. The CDR3 runs 15 residues.

This clonotype was found a few times. V is TRBV20-1 and J is TRBJ2-1, with a possible D match to TRBD2 (5 bases). V was shortened by 3 bases and J by 7 bases, with 22 bases between the two germline ends. CDR3 length: 16 residues. The germline V gene encodes CDR1 DFQATT and CDR2 SNEGSKA (reference sequence). For the CDR3, the DNA is TGCAGTGCTAGGGGCCTTTGGGTAGCGCAGGCTAATGAGCAGTTCTTC. Protein: CSARGLWVAQANEQFF.

This clonotype was observed a few times. V usage is TRBV9 and J usage is TRBJ1-3; 7 bases match TRBD1. Per the germline V gene, CDR1 is SGDLS and CDR2 is YYNGEE. This CDR3 region has 15 residues. The V and J ends lost 4 bases and 0 bases, in that order; junction bases with no gene match: 4. Written as DNA, the CDR3 is TGTGCCAGCAGCTTAAGACAGGGCTCTGGAAACACCATATATTTT. It translates to CASSLRQGSGNTIYF. The entire variable domain, with the rest obtained from reference TRBV9 and TRBJ1-3, is as follows: DSGVTQTPKHLITATGQRVTLRCSPRSGDLSVYWYQQSLDQGLQFLIQYYNGEERAKGNILERFSAQQFPDLHSELNLSSLELGDSALYFCASSLRQGSGNTIYFGEGSWLTVV.

At least ten counts were recorded for this clonotype. V is TRBV19 and J is TRBJ1-6, with D hard to call. Germline V gives CDR1 LNHDA, CDR2 SQIVND (reference sequence). Trimming took off 5 bases at V and 7 bases at J, with 12 bases between the two ends. This CDR3 is built from 14 residues. For the CDR3, the DNA is TGTGCCAGTAGTGACCGACAAACGAATTCACCCCTCCACTTT. It specifies CASSDRQTNSPLHF.